Given below is one T cell receptor beta chain in context. This clonotype appeared a few times. No antigen is known for it. Qualities for individual bases were not recorded, and no much larger clone is one base off. This entry belongs to a study of T-cell reconstitution after alpha-beta-depleted transplantation in children (dated by TCRdb to 2016 to 2017). In the study overall: Using TCR repertoire profiling, the study followed T-cell immune reconstitution in a quantitative way in children after TCRalphabeta/CD19-depleted allogeneic hematopoietic cell transplantation. The full study reports these points: The frequencies of hyperexpanded clones fell over the following months, and after one year, T-cell counts and TCRbeta diversity were mostly attributed to newly produced T cells. The apparently early alphabetaT-cell count recovery about two months after transplant was reportedly dependent on only several hundred rapidly expanded clones derived from non-depleted graft cells. In some patients, high TCRbeta diversity at day 60 was attributed to recipient T cells and intrathymic progenitors that had survived conditioning.

The library relied on PCR. The run used an Illumina HiSeq 2500. Molecular barcoding was employed in the preparation of TCR libraries, with unique molecular identifiers being used to normalize TCRbeta repertoire quantification. TCRdb reanalyzed the raw reads on its own, using fastp at Q25 for trimming and MiXCR for clone calling, and kept in-frame beta chains. A single entry per CDR3 protein holds the most common genes and DNA from its merged rows. A total of around 960,000 distinct CDR3 sequences appear in this sample, roughly 31% of them only once. About 28% of the sample goes to the ten largest clones. The CDR1 and CDR2 encoded by the germline V gene are LGHNA and YNFKEQ. Taken from cysteine to phenylalanine, the CDR3 has 14 residues. The entry retains the CDR3 DNA only, 42 bases that are in frame from base 1. V lost 4 bases and J lost 2 bases, and the count of bases not matched to a germline gene is 4.

Reading the label with the study, this specimen's treatment or condition is: allogeneic hematopoietic cell transplantation with graft depleted of TCRalphabeta T cells and CD19 B cells. Transplant recipients were children who received TCRalphabeta/CD19-depleted allogeneic hematopoietic cell grafts. The receptor's source is a boy under three years old who had a stem cell transplant for SCID, so the T cells may come from the graft donor. The rearranged chain carries TRBV4-2 and TRBJ2-7, with 8 bases in between that match TRBD2. The source was PBMCs, mostly from graft donor cells, collected 360 days after TCRalphabeta/CD19-depleted stem cell transplant. CDR3 region: CASSPRLATYEQYF. The sequenced DNA: TGTGCCAGCAGCCCGAGACTAGCGACCTACGAGCAGTACTTC.